This T cell receptor (beta chain) was sequenced for a study of cytomegalovirus exposure and HLA in healthy donors. Concerning this clone itself: What it recognizes is unknown.

Amplification used 60 Vbeta primers and 13 Jbeta primers. Profiling relied on immunoSEQ multiplex PCR, and the TCRdb table lists in-frame clones only, not all of them. The top ten hold around 7.6% of the sample, which has approximately 74,000 clones, roughly 76% seen once. Notes on the study in general: According to the study, 160 or so TCR beta chains were cytomegalovirus-associated.

CDR3 size: 14 residues. The germline gives CDR1 SGHAT, CDR2 FQNNGV. The V gene lost 0 bases and the J gene lost 8 bases, with 13 bases spanning the gap. The clonotype originates from a man in his fifties or sixties in good health and CMV-seropositive. The chain is built from TRBV11-2 and TRBJ1-1, with unresolved D. Specimen: PBMCs. CDR3 residues: CASSLDHTWPEAFF. As DNA, the CDR3 is TGTGCCAGCAGCTTAGATCACACCTGGCCGGAAGCTTTCTTT.